These 2 T cell receptor beta chains originate from one sample sequenced in a study of cytotoxic CD8 clonotypes in ibrutinib-treated CLL. Some clones are missing from TCRdb's copy, which holds only in-frame ones; the method was immunoSEQ multiplex PCR. The sample yields more than 12,000 clones, around 68% seen once. The sequencing used PBMCs, collected before ibrutinib treatment. Source of these receptors: a human donor with chronic lymphocytic leukemia.

The V gene is TRBV10-3, the J gene TRBJ2-7; 7 bases are a match to TRBD1. The V and J ends lost 8 bases and 5 bases, in that order; junction bases with no gene match: 9. The germline gives CDR1 ENHRY, CDR2 SYGVKD. CDR3 length: 13 amino acids. The CDR3 DNA sequence: TGTGCCATCCGAGGGGGCTCTTCCGACGAGCAGTACTTC. Translating it yields CAIRGGSSDEQYF.

The chain is built from TRBV7-2 and TRBJ1-3, with D perhaps TRBD1 (6 bases). Trimming took off 1 base at V and 6 bases at J, with 10 bases between the two ends. This CDR3 has 14 residues. CDR1 and CDR2 (germline): SGHTA, FQGNSA. CDR3 bases: TGTGCCAGCAGCTTAGGGGGGGGCACAAACACCATATATTTT. Its translation is CASSLGGGTNTIYF.